Given below is one TCR beta chain in context. Repertoires were generated with immunoSEQ multiplex PCR, while TCRdb's copy carries only in-frame clones and drops some. The table lists more than 200,000 clones, around 80% of them singletons. V lost 2 bases and J 3 bases, leaving 13 bases between the germline ends. Germline V gene data show CDR1 as MNHEY and CDR2 as SVGEGT. The CDR3 has 15 amino acids. This sample was taken from a study of blood T cell repertoires in COVID-19. Study-level background: Nucleic acid was either cDNA or gDNA, and it came from T cells, B-cell-depleted T cells, or PBMCs.

Sequenced input: PBMCs or T cells enriched from blood (not recorded which). The chain recombines TRBV6-2 or TRBV6-3 with TRBJ1-1; D perhaps matches TRBD1 (6 bases). The source is a man in his 60s who had recovered from COVID-19. Here the CDR3 DNA reads TGTGCCAGCAGTTACCCGACAGGAGGATACACTGAAGCTTTCTTT. As protein: CASSYPTGGYTEAFF.